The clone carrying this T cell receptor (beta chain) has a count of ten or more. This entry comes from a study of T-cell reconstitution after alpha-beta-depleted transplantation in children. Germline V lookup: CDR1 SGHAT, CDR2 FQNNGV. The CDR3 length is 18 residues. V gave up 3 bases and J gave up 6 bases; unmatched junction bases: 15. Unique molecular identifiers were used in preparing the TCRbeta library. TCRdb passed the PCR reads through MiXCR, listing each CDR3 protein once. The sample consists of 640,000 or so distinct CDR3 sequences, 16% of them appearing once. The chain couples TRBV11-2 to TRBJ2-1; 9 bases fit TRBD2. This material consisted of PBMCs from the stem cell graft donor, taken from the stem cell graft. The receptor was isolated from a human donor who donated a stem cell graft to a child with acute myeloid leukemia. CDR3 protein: CASSFPPGGGAIGNEQFF. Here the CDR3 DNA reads TGTGCCAGCAGCTTCCCACCGGGCGGGGGGGCCATTGGCAATGAGCAGTTCTTC.